This T cell receptor beta chain was captured by sequencing in a study of cytomegalovirus exposure and HLA in healthy donors. Study results and limitations: Most of the TCR beta V segments (in an earlier analysis) were productive either about 87% or about 30% of the time. Among TCR sequences, most were rare, though some public TCRs appeared in many donors. In a later analysis, compared with equally common non-associated chains, HLA-associated beta chains were more expanded. The CMV antigen specificity of a few CMV-associated chains was confirmed through in vitro analysis.

With 60 Vbeta and 13 Jbeta primers, the PCR was carried out. The table came from immunoSEQ multiplex PCR; TCRdb's copy has only in-frame clones and leaves some out. This table holds hundreds of thousands of clones, approximately 80% found once. This clone was seen only once. The antigen is not known. Germline CDR1 and CDR2: GTSNPN and SVGIG (reference sequence). The CDR3 spans 15 residues. Trimming removed 2 bases from V and 8 bases from J, with 19 bases in between. Sequenced sample: PBMCs. The rearrangement joins TRBV30 to TRBJ1-5, with unresolved D. This receptor was identified in a girl aged 2 to 9 in good health and CMV-seronegative. The CDR3 here is CAWSQKTPVIKPQHF. The CDR3 bases are TGTGCCTGGAGTCAGAAGACTCCTGTGATCAAGCCCCAGCATTTT. Variable domain in full (rest from reference TRBV30 and TRBJ1-5): SQTIHQWPATLVQPVGSPLSLECTVEGTSNPNLYWYRQAAGRGLQLLFYSVGIGQISSEVPQNLSASRPQDRQFILSSKKLLLSDSGFYLCAWSQKTPVIKPQHFGDGTRLSIL.